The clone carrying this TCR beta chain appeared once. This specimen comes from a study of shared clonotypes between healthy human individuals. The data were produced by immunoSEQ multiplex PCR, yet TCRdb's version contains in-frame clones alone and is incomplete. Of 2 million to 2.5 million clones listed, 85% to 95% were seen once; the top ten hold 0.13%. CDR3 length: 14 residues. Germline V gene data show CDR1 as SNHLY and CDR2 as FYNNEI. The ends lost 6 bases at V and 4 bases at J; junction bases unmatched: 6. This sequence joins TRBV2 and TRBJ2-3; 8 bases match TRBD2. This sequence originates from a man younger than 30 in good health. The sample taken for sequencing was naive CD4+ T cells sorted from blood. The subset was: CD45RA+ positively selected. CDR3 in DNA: TGTGCCAGCAGGGTCAGCGGGAGCCCAGATACGCAGTATTTT. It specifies CASRVSGSPDTQYF.